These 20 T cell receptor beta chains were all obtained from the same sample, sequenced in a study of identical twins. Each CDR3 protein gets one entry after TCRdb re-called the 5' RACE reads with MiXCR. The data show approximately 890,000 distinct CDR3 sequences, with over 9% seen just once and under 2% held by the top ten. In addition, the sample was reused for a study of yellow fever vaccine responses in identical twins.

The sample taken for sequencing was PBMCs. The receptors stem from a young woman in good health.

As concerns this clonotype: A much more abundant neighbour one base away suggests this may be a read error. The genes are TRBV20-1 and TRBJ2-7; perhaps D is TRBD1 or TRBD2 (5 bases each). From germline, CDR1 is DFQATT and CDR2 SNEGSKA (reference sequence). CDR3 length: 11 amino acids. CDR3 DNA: TGCAGAGCTAGATACGGGACGGGGCAGTACGTC. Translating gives CRARYGTGQYV.

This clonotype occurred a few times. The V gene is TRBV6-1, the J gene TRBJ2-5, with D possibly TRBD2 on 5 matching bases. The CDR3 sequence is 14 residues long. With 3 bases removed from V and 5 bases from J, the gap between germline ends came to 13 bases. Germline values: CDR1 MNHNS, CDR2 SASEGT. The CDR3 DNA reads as TGTGCCAGCAGTGATTGGCAAGGGAGCGAGACCCAGTACTTC. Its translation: CASSDWQGSETQYF.

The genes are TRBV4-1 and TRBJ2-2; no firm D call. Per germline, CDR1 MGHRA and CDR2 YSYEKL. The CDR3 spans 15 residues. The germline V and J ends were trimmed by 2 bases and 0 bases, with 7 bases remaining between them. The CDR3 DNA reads TGCGCCAGCAGCCAATATACCTCGAACACCGGGGAGCTGTTTTTT. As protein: CASSQYTSNTGELFF.

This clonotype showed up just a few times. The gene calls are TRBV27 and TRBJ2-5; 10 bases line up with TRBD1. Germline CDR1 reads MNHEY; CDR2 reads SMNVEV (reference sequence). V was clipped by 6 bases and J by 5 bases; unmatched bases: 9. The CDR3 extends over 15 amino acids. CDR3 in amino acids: CASRPATGGRETQYF. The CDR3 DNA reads TGTGCCAGCAGACCCGCGACAGGGGGCAGGGAGACCCAGTACTTC.

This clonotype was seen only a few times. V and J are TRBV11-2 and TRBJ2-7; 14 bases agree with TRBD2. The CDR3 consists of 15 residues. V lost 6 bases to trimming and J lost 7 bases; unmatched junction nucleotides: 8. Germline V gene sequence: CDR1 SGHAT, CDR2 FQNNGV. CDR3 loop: CASRSGTSGRGEQYF. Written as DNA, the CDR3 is TGTGCCAGCAGATCCGGGACTAGCGGGAGAGGTGAGCAGTACTTC.

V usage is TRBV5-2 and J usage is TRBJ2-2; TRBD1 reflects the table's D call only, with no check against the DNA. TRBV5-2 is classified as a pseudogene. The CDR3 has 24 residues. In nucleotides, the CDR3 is TGTGCCAGCAACTTTGGCATTGGTTTATCCGGGACAGGGGATAGAGGGATAGCATCCGGGGAGCTGTTTTTT. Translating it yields CASNFGIGLSGTGDRGIASGELFF.

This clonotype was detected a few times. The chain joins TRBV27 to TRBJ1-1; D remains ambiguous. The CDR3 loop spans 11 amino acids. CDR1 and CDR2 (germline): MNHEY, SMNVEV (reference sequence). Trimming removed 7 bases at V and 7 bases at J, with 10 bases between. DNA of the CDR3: TGTGCCAGCATTTCCCGGTTTGAAGCTTTCTTT. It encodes CASISRFEAFF.

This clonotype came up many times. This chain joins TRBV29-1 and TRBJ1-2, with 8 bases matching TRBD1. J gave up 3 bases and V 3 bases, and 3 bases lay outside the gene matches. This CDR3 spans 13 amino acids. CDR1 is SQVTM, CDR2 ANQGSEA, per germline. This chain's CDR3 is CSVETGVYYGYTF. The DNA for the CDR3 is TGCAGCGTTGAGACAGGGGTTTACTATGGCTACACCTTC. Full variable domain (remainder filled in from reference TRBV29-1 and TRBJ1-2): SAVISQKPSRDICQRGTSLTIQCQVDSQVTMMFWYRQQPGQSLTLIATANQGSEATYESGFVIDKFPISRPNLTFSTLTVSNMSPEDSSIYLCSVETGVYYGYTFGSGTRLTVV.

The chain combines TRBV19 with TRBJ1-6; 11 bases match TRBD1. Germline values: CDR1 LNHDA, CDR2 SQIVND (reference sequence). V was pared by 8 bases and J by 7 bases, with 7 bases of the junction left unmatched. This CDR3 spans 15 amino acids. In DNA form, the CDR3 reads TGTGCCAGTTCGGACAGGGGGCGGGAAAATTCACCCCTCCACTTT. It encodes CASSDRGRENSPLHF.

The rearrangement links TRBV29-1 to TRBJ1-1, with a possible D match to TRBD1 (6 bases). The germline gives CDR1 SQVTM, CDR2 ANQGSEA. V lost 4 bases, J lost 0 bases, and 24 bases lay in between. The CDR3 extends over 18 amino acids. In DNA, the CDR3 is TGCAGCGTTGGGACAGCGAATTTCAATTCTCCGGTGAACACTGAAGCTTTCTTT. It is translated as CSVGTANFNSPVNTEAFF.

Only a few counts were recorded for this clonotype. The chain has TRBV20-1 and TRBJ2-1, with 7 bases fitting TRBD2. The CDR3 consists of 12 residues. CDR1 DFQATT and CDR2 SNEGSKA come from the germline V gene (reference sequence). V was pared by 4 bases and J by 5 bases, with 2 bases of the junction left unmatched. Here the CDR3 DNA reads TGCAGTGCTAACGGGGGGAACAATGAGCAGTTCTTC. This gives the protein CSANGGNNEQFF.

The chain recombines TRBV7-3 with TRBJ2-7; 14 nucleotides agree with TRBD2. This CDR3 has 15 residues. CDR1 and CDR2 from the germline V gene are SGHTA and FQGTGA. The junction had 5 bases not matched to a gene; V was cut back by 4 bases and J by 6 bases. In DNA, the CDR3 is TGTGCCAGCAGCTCGACAGGGACTAGCGGGAGCGAGCAGTACTTC. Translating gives CASSSTGTSGSEQYF.

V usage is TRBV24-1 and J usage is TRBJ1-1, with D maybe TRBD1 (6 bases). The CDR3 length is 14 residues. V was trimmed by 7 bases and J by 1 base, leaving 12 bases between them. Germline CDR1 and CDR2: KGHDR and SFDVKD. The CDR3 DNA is TGTGCCACCAGGTCAGGGGCGTGGAACACTGAAGCTTTCTTT. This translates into CATRSGAWNTEAFF.

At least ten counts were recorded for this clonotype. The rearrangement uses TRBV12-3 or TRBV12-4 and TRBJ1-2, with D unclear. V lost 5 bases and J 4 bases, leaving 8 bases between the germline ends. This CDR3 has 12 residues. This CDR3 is CASSQSTYGYTF. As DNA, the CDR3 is TGTGCCAGCAGTCAGAGTACCTATGGCTACACCTTC.

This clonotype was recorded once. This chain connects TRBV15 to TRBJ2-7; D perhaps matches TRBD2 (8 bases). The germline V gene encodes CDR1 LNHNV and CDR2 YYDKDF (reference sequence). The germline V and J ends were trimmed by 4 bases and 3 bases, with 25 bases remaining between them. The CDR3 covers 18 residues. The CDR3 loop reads CATSTGRGKSGSDYEQYF. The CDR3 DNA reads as TGTGCCACCAGCACCGGCAGGGGGAAAAGCGGGAGCGACTACGAGCAGTACTTC.

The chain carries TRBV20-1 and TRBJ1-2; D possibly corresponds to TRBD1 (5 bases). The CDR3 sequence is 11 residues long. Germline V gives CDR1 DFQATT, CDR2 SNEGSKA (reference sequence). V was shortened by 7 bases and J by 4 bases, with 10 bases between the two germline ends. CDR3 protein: CSGQGLYGYTF. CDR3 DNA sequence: TGCAGTGGCCAGGGCCTCTATGGCTACACCTTC.

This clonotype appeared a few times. The CDR3 DNA is TGCAGTGCTAGGCGGGAGGGCCCCCTGAGAAGCGAGCAGTACTTC. This encodes CSARREGPLRSEQYF. The chain employs TRBV20-1 and TRBJ2-7, with 9 positions matching TRBD2. CDR1 is DFQATT, CDR2 SNEGSKA, per germline (reference sequence). The V and J ends lost 3 bases and 6 bases, in that order; junction bases with no gene match: 12. The CDR3 has 15 residues.

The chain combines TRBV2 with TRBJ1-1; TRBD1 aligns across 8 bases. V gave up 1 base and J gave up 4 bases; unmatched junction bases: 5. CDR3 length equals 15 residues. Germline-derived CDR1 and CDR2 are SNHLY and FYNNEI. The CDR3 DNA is TGTGCCAGCAGTGAAGGGGCCAGGGGGCTCACTGAAGCTTTCTTT. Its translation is CASSEGARGLTEAFF.

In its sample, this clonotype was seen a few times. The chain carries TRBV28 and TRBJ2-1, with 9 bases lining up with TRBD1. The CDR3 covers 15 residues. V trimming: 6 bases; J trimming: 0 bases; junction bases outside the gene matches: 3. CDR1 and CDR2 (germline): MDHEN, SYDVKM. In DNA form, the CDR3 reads TGTGCCAGCAGGATGGACAGGGGCTCCTACAATGAGCAGTTCTTC. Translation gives CASRMDRGSYNEQFF.

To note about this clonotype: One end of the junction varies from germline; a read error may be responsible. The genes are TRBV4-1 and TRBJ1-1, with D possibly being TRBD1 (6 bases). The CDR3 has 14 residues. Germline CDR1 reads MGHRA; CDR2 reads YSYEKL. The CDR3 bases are TGCGCCAGCAGCCACCAATTGGATTTGGGACAACTCGGCTTT. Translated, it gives CASSHQLDLGQLGF.